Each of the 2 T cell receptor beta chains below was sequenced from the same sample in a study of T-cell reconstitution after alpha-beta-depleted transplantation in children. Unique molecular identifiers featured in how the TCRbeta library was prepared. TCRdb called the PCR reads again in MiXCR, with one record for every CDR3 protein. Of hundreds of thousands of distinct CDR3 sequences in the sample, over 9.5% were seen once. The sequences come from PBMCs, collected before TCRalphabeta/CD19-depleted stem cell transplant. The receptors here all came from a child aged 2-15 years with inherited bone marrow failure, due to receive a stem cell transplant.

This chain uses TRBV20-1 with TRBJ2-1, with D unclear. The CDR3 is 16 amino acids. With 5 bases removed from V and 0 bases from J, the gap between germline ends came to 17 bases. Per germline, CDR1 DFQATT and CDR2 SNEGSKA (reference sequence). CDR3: CSACDQAPSSYNEQFF. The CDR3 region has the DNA TGCAGTGCTTGTGACCAGGCCCCGAGCTCCTACAATGAGCAGTTCTTC.

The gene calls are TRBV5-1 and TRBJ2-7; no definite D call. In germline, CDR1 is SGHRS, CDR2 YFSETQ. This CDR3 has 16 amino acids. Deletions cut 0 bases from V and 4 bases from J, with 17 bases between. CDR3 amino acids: CASSLDPTRSAYEQYF. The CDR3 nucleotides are TGCGCCAGCAGCTTGGACCCGACTCGCAGTGCATACGAGCAGTACTTC.